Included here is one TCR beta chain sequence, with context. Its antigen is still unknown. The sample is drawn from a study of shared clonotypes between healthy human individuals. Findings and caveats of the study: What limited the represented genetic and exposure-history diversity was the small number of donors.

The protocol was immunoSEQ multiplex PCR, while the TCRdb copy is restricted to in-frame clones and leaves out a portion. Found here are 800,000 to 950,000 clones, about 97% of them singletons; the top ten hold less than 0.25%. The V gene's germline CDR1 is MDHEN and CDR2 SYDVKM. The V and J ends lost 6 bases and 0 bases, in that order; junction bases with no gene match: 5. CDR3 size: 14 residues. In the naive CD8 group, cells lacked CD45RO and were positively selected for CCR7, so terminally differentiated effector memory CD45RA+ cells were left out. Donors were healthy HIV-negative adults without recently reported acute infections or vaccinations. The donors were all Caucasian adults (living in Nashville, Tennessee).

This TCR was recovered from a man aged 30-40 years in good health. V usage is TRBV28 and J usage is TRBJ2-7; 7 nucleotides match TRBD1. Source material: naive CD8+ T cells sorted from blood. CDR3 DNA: TGTGCCAGCAGAAAACAGGGGCTCTCCTACGAGCAGTACTTC. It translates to CASRKQGLSYEQYF.